This is a list of T cell receptor beta chains from one sample in a study of blood T cell repertoires in COVID-19. Here immunoSEQ multiplex PCR was the method, and the copy in TCRdb shows in-frame clones only, minus some. The sample yields a few hundred thousand clones, around 90% seen once. The sequenced sample was PBMCs or T cells enriched from blood (not recorded which). Receptor source: a woman aged 25 to 39 who had recovered from COVID-19. Each CDR3 is given with its conserved first and last residue. D genes are given only for firm matches. Some rows mark clone size as missing; the rest say once, few, many or name a class of expanded clone.

J gene | D gene | clone size | V gene | CDR3 protein | CDR3 DNA
TRBJ2-1 | NA | NA | TRBV2 | CASSPDSGSYNEQFF | TGTGCCAGCAGTCCTGACAGTGGAAGCTACAATGAGCAGTTCTTC
TRBJ2-3 | NA | NA | TRBV14 | CASSQDPGHTQYF | TGTGCCAGCAGCCAAGATCCTGGCCATACGCAGTATTTT
TRBJ2-1 | NA | NA | TRBV5-1 | CASSWTGGTTYNEQFF | TGCGCCAGCAGCTGGACCGGGGGGACAACCTACAATGAGCAGTTCTTC
TRBJ1-2 | TRBD1 | once | TRBV4-3 | CASSRGSGQENYGYTF | TGCGCCAGCAGCCGGGGGTCGGGACAGGAAAACTATGGCTACACCTTC
TRBJ1-2 | TRBD1 | NA | TRBV19 | CASGGSSRQGLYGYTF | TGTGCCAGTGGAGGCAGCAGTAGACAGGGGCTCTATGGCTACACCTTC
TRBJ2-7 | TRBD2 | NA | TRBV5-5 | CASTHSGGANEQYF | TGTGCCAGCACCCACTCGGGAGGGGCCAACGAGCAGTACTTC
TRBJ1-4 | TRBD1 | NA | TRBV19 | CASSKWTGRDEKLFF | TGTGCCAGTAGTAAATGGACAGGAAGGGATGAAAAACTGTTTTTT
TRBJ1-1 | NA | NA | TRBV19 | CASSIGAGDRDTEAFF | TGTGCCAGTAGTATAGGAGCAGGGGATAGAGACACTGAAGCTTTCTTT
TRBJ1-1 | NA | NA | TRBV19 | CASSIGWPEAFF | TGTGCCAGTAGTATAGGGTGGCCTGAAGCTTTCTTT
TRBJ1-1 | NA | NA | TRBV10-1 | CASSEGGARGKAFF | TGCGCCAGCAGTGAGGGGGGGGCTCGGGGGAAAGCTTTCTTT
TRBJ1-2 | NA | once | TRBV19 | CASRGQGVYGYTF | TGTGCCAGTCGCGGCCAGGGTGTTTATGGCTACACCTTC
TRBJ2-5 | NA | NA | TRBV24-1 | CATSRTVQETQYF | TGTGCCACCAGCAGGACAGTTCAAGAGACCCAGTACTTC
TRBJ1-1 | NA | NA | TRBV30 | CAYSSALNTEAFF | TGTGCCTACTCCTCCGCACTGAACACTGAAGCTTTCTTT
TRBJ2-3 | NA | NA | TRBV7-3 | CASGSGVGSTDTQYF | TGTGCCAGCGGTTCAGGGGTGGGAAGCACAGATACGCAGTATTTT
TRBJ2-1 | NA | few | TRBV2 | CASSEAWAGDNEQFF | TGTGCCAGCAGTGAAGCGTGGGCAGGGGACAATGAGCAGTTCTTC
TRBJ2-7 | NA | NA | TRBV7-2 | CASSPRAADEQYF | TGTGCCAGCAGCCCGCGGGCCGCAGACGAGCAGTACTTC